This TCR beta chain was sequenced for a study of T cell responses to AZD1222 COVID-19 vaccine. Study-wide findings and caveats: Among AZD1222 vaccinees, only 5 to 7 were seropositive at baseline.

V gave up 6 bases and J gave up 7 bases, with 22 bases separating them. The germline V gene has CDR1 SGHAT and CDR2 FQNNGV. The CDR3 totals 15 residues. In the case of this clone: Antigen unknown.

Assay used: immunoSEQ multiplex PCR; TCRdb lists only in-frame clones, some missing. Here the sample spans roughly 180,000 clones, about 93% being singletons. Source: peripheral blood, taken on day 0 of AZD1222 vaccination. The TCR sequence derives from an adult in good health. The V gene is TRBV11-2, the J gene TRBJ2-7, with D possibly called TRBD1 or TRBD2 (5 bases each). The DNA of the CDR3 is TGTGCCAGCAGTTTCCGGGACCCCCGGGTACGGGAGCAGTACTTC. Encoded protein: CASSFRDPRVREQYF.